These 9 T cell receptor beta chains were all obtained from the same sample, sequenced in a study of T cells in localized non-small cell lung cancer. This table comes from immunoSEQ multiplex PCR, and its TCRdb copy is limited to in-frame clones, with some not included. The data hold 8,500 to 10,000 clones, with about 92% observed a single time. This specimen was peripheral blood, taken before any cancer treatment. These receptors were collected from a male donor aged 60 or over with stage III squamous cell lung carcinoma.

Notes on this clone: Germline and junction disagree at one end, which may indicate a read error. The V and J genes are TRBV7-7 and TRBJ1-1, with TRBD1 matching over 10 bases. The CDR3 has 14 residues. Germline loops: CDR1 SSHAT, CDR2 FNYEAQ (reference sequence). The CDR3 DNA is TGTGCTAGCAGCCCGGGACAGGGGAGCACTGAAGCTTTCTTT. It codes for CASSPGQGSTEAFF.

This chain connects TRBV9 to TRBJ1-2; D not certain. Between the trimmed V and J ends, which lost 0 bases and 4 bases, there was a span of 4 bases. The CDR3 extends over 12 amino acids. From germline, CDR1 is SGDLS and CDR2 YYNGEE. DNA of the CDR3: TGTGCCAGCAGCGTAGGAGTCTATGGCTACACCTTC. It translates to CASSVGVYGYTF. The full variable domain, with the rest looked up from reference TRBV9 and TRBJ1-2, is DSGVTQTPKHLITATGQRVTLRCSPRSGDLSVYWYQQSLDQGLQFLIQYYNGEERAKGNILERFSAQQFPDLHSELNLSSLELGDSALYFCASSVGVYGYTFGSGTRLTVV.

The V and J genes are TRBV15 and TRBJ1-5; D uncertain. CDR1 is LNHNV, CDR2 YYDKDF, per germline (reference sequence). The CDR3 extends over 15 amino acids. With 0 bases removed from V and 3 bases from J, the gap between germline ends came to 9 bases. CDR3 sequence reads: CATSRDRQNNQPQHF. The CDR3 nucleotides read TGTGCCACCAGCAGAGATCGTCAGAACAATCAGCCCCAGCATTTT.

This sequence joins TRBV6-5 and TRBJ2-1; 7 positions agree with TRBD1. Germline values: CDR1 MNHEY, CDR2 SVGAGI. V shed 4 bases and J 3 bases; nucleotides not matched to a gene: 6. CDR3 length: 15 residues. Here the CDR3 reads CASSSGTELYNEQFF. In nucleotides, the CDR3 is TGTGCCAGCAGTTCTGGGACAGAGCTCTACAATGAGCAGTTCTTC.

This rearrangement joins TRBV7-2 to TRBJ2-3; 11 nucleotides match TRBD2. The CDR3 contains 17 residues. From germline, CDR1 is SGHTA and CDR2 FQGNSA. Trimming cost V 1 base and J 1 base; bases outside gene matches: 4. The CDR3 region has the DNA TGTGCCAGCAGCTTAGTAGGGACTAGCGGTCGCACAGATACGCAGTATTTT. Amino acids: CASSLVGTSGRTDTQYF.

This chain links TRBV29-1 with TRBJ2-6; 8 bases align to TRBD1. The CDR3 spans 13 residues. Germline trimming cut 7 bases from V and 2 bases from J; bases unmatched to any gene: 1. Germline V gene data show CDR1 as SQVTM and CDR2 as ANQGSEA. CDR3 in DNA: TGCAGCGCCAGGGGGCCTGGGGCCAACGTCCTGACTTTC. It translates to CSARGPGANVLTF.

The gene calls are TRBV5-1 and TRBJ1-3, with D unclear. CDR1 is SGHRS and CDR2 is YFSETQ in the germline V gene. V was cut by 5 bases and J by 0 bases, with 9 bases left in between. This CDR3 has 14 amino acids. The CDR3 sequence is CASRPTDSGNTIYF. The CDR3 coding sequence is TGCGCCAGCAGACCCACCGACTCTGGAAACACCATATATTTT.

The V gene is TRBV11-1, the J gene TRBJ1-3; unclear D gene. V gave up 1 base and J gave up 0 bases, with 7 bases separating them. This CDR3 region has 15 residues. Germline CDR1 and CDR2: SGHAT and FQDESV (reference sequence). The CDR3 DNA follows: TGTGCCAGCAGCTTAGAGGGTGCCTCTGGAAACACCATATATTTT. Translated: CASSLEGASGNTIYF.

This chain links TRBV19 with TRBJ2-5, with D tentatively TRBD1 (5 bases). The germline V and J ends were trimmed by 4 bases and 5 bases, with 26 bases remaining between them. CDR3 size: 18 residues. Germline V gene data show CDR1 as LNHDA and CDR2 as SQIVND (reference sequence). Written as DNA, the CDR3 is TGTGCCAGTAGTAACCCGATGGGCAGGGCAGCCCCCCGGGAGACCCAGTACTTC. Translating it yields CASSNPMGRAAPRETQYF. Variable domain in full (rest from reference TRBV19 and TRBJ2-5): DGGITQSPKYLFRKEGQNVTLSCEQNLNHDAMYWYRQDPGQGLRLIYYSQIVNDFQKGDIAEGYSVSREKKESFPLTVTSAQKNPTAFYLCASSNPMGRAAPRETQYFGPGTRLLVL.